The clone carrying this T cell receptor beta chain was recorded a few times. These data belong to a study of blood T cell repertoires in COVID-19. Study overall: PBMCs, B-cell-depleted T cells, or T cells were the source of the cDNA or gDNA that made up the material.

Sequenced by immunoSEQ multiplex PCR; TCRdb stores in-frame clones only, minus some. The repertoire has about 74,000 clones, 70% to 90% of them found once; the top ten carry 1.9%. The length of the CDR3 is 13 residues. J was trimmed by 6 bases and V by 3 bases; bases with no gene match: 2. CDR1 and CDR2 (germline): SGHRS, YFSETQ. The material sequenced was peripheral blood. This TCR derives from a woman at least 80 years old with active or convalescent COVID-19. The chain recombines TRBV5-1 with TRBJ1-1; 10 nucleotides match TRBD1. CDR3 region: CASSSGTGAEAFF. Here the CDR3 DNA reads TGCGCCAGCAGCTCCGGGACAGGGGCTGAAGCTTTCTTT.